The entry below describes one TCR beta chain. Its antigen is still unknown. The germline CDR1 and CDR2 sequences are MGHDK and SYGVNS. The J segment lost 0 bases and the V segment lost 3 bases, leaving 10 bases of the junction unmatched. The CDR3 has 17 amino acids. The PCR had 60 Vbeta and 13 Jbeta primers. Some clones are missing from TCRdb's copy, which holds only in-frame ones; the method was immunoSEQ multiplex PCR. The sample has around 170,000 clones, 78% seen once. At collection, donors were nominally healthy, but unrecorded immune exposures were probable. This sample is drawn from a study of cytomegalovirus exposure and HLA in healthy donors. Broader study findings: Association of a missense DCLRE1C variant with TCR beta V- and J-gene trimming was reported in a later analysis.

The chain has TRBV25-1 and TRBJ1-1; 7 positions match TRBD1. The sequence was obtained from a male donor in good health and CMV-seronegative. Material: PBMCs. The CDR3 nucleotides read TGTGCCAGCAGTGAGACCCAACAGGGGAACATGAACACTGAAGCTTTCTTT. Translated, it gives CASSETQQGNMNTEAFF.